A single sample gave rise to the 13 T cell receptor beta chains below, sequenced in a study of T cells in Graves' hyperthyroidism and ophthalmopathy. The source material, RNA transcripts, was used to amplify TCR beta CDR3 regions. The TCR CDR3 first-round RT-PCR relied on the HTBI primer set. TCRdb itself ran the multiplex PCR reads through MiXCR, one entry per CDR3 protein. The data show roughly 630,000 distinct CDR3 sequences, approximately 14% seen once. Sequencing was performed on blood. Every receptor here comes from a woman aged 25-40 years with Graves' hyperthyroidism.

This chain uses TRBV5-6 with TRBJ2-3, with D perhaps given as TRBD1 or TRBD2 (5 bases each). The CDR3 sequence is 16 residues long. Trimming removed 2 bases from V and 7 bases from J, with 20 bases in between. Germline V gene sequence: CDR1 SGHDT, CDR2 YYEEEE. CDR3 coding DNA: TGTGCCAGCAGCTTAAGGTTGATCGTAGAGGGGAATACGCAGTATTTT. Its translation: CASSLRLIVEGNTQYF.

This clonotype was observed at least ten times. The junction departs from germline at one end; a sequencing error may be responsible. The V and J genes are TRBV7-7 and TRBJ2-1, with D tentatively TRBD2 (6 bases). This CDR3 contains 15 residues. CDR1 and CDR2 from the germline V gene are SSHAT and FNYEAQ (reference sequence). The CDR3 loop reads CASSPPGEVYNEQFF. The CDR3 DNA sequence: TGTGCTAGCAGCCCCCCGGGAGAGGTCTACAATGAGCAGTTCTTC.

This clonotype was seen ten or more times. This chain uses TRBV7-9 with TRBJ2-3, with 7 bases that match TRBD1. Germline V gene lookup returns CDR1 SEHNR and CDR2 FQNEAQ (reference sequence). CDR3 length: 15 residues. Trimming cost V 4 bases and J 0 bases; bases outside gene matches: 4. As DNA, the CDR3 is TGTGCCAGCAGCTCGGGACAGACTAGCACAGATACGCAGTATTTT. This codes for CASSSGQTSTDTQYF.

The chain is built from TRBV15 and TRBJ2-7; the D gene is possibly TRBD1 (6 bases). V dropped 8 bases and J dropped 2 bases, with 16 bases sitting between them. The CDR3 contains 14 residues. Germline V gene data show CDR1 as LNHNV and CDR2 as YYDKDF (reference sequence). CDR3 residues: CATGLARGAYEQYF. CDR3 DNA sequence: TGTGCCACCGGATTGGCCAGGGGAGCCTACGAGCAGTACTTC.

The chain links TRBV29-1 to TRBJ2-7, with TRBD2 identical over 9 bases. Per the germline V gene, CDR1 is SQVTM and CDR2 is ANQGSEA. The V and J ends lost 6 bases and 5 bases, in that order; junction bases with no gene match: 8. The CDR3 runs 13 residues. DNA of the CDR3: TGCAGCGTAAGTAGCGGGAGCGGCCACGAGCAGTACTTC. Amino acid sequence: CSVSSGSGHEQYF.

V gene TRBV27 combines with J gene TRBJ2-1, with TRBD2 matching 13 bases. The CDR3 is made up of 20 amino acids. V gave up 5 bases and J gave up 5 bases; unmatched junction bases: 18. Germline V gives CDR1 MNHEY, CDR2 SMNVEV (reference sequence). The CDR3 DNA reads as TGTGCCAGCAGTCCCCGACCGCCGACTAGCGGGAGGCCGCGGGACAATGAGCAGTTCTTC. Its translation: CASSPRPPTSGRPRDNEQFF.

This clonotype was seen many times. The chain recombines TRBV3-1 with TRBJ2-1, with 10 bases fitting TRBD2. After removal of 0 bases from V and 8 bases from J, the junction contained 7 bases not matched to a gene. CDR1 LGHDT and CDR2 YNNKEL come from the germline V gene (reference sequence). This CDR3 has 16 amino acids. CDR3 residues: CASSQEGTSGNYEQFF. CDR3 DNA: TGTGCCAGCAGCCAAGAAGGAACTAGCGGGAACTATGAGCAGTTCTTC.

This clonotype occurred many times. The chain links TRBV5-4 to TRBJ1-2; the D gene is possibly TRBD1 (5 bases). The germline CDR1 and CDR2 sequences are SGHNT and YYREEE (reference sequence). The V end lost 4 bases, the J end lost 0 bases, and 7 bases lay between the germline ends. CDR3 length equals 13 residues. DNA of the CDR3: TGTGCCAGCAGCGTGACAGCTAACTATGGCTACACCTTC. It yields the protein CASSVTANYGYTF.

The chain couples TRBV28 to TRBJ2-1; 7 nucleotides match TRBD1. Germline V gives CDR1 MDHEN, CDR2 SYDVKM. This CDR3 is 14 amino acids long. Losses at the gene ends were 4 bases for V and 10 bases for J; bases not matched to a gene: 10. The CDR3 DNA follows: TGTGCCAGCAGTTCCGGACAGGCCCTCCCGGAGCAGTTCTTC. Translated: CASSSGQALPEQFF.

The gene calls are TRBV6-2 or TRBV6-3 and TRBJ2-2; 9 bases are a match to TRBD1. The V gene end was trimmed by 6 bases and the J gene end by 7 bases; junction bases not matched to a gene: 9. The CDR3 covers 15 residues. The germline CDR1 and CDR2 sequences are MNHEY and SVGEGT. CDR3 coding DNA: TGTGCCAGCAGCCGGACAGGGGCCAGGGGCGGGGAGCTGTTTTTT. The encoded protein is CASSRTGARGGELFF.

The chain employs TRBV20-1 and TRBJ2-7; 9 nucleotides line up with TRBD1. This CDR3 has 13 amino acids. CDR1 is DFQATT, CDR2 SNEGSKA, per germline (reference sequence). V dropped 3 bases and J dropped 7; count of bases not matched to a gene: 7. The CDR3 loop is CSASPDRGKEQYF. The DNA for the CDR3 is TGCAGTGCTAGCCCGGACAGGGGAAAAGAGCAGTACTTC.

The J gene is TRBJ2-7, the V gene TRBV19; D ambiguous. The germline gives CDR1 LNHDA, CDR2 SQIVND (reference sequence). The CDR3 runs 12 residues. V shed 3 bases and J shed 0 bases, with 3 bases lying between them. The CDR3: CASSMGSYEQYF. The DNA of the CDR3 is TGTGCCAGTAGTATGGGCTCCTACGAGCAGTACTTC.

This clonotype was seen only once. The chain combines TRBV5-1 with TRBJ1-1; no clear D. The germline V and J ends were trimmed by 0 bases and 0 bases, with 9 bases remaining between them. Germline loops: CDR1 SGHRS, CDR2 YFSETQ. The CDR3 totals 15 residues. The CDR3 spells CASSLGLIMNTEAFF. In DNA, the CDR3 is TGCGCCAGCAGCTTGGGACTGATCATGAACACTGAAGCTTTCTTT.